The 13 T cell receptor beta chains reported below all come from one sample, sequenced in a study of blood T cell repertoires in COVID-19. This table comes from immunoSEQ multiplex PCR, and its TCRdb copy is limited to in-frame clones, with some not included. The sample includes around 60,000 clones, more than 80% of them seen just once. Sequencing used peripheral blood. The receptors were sampled from a woman older than 75 with active COVID-19.

This clone was observed a single time. The rearrangement uses TRBV28 and TRBJ1-1, with TRBD1 as a possible D gene (6 bases). V lost 5 bases and J lost 1, with 14 bases in between. From germline, CDR1 is MDHEN and CDR2 SYDVKM. This CDR3 is 15 amino acids long. The CDR3 DNA follows: TGTGCCAGCAGTAGATGGGACACCACGAACACTGAAGCTTTCTTT. Translation gives CASSRWDTTNTEAFF. Full variable domain (missing parts from reference TRBV28 and TRBJ1-1): DVKVTQSSRYLVKRTGEKVFLECVQDMDHENMFWYRQDPGLGLRLIYFSYDVKMKEKGDIPEGYSVSREKKERFSLILESASTNQTSMYLCASSRWDTTNTEAFFGQGTRLTVV.

The chain joins TRBV7-9 to TRBJ2-1; D gene uncertain. This CDR3 spans 13 amino acids. CDR1 is SEHNR and CDR2 is FQNEAQ in the germline V gene (reference sequence). Trimming removed 3 bases at V and 10 bases at J, with 13 bases between. The CDR3 sequence: CASSLEGEGEQFF. The CDR3 DNA sequence: TGTGCCAGCAGCTTGGAAGGAGAAGGCGAGCAGTTCTTC.

V gene TRBV28 combines with J gene TRBJ2-4, with 9 bases matching TRBD1. Germline lookup yields CDR1 MDHEN and CDR2 SYDVKM. This CDR3 contains 18 residues. Germline trimming cut 6 bases from V and 2 bases from J; bases unmatched to any gene: 14. Here the CDR3 DNA reads TGTGCCAGCAGCTCGACGACCGGGACAGGGATGACCAAAAACATTCAGTACTTC. Protein product: CASSSTTGTGMTKNIQYF.

This CDR3 reads CAWISGTGNEKLFF. The CDR3 DNA reads as TGTGCCTGGATCTCCGGGACAGGGAATGAAAAACTGTTTTTT. The chain couples TRBV30 to TRBJ1-4, with 9 bases identical to TRBD1. Germline trimming cut 4 bases from V and 5 bases from J; bases unmatched to any gene: 5. CDR3 length: 14 residues. CDR1 GTSNPN and CDR2 SVGIG come from the germline V gene (reference sequence).

CDR3 sequence reads: CASSLSGLGVIGELFF. CDR3 coding DNA: TGCGCCAGCAGCTTGAGTGGACTAGGTGTGATCGGGGAGCTGTTTTTT. The chain joins TRBV5-1 to TRBJ2-2, with TRBD2 matching 7 bases. The V gene's germline CDR1 is SGHRS and CDR2 YFSETQ. This CDR3 is 16 amino acids long. V lost 1 base, J lost 7 bases, and 10 bases stayed unmatched.

The chain links TRBV28 to TRBJ1-6; D is unclear. The CDR3 runs 14 residues. Germline CDR1 is MDHEN and CDR2 is SYDVKM. V lost 3 bases and J 10 bases, leaving 13 bases between the germline ends. The CDR3 is CASSLAEMSSPLHF. The CDR3 nucleotides are TGTGCCAGCAGTTTGGCCGAAATGTCCTCACCCCTCCACTTT.

V is TRBV10-1 and J is TRBJ2-1; a possible D gene is TRBD1 (7 bases). Trimming removed 5 bases at V and 6 bases at J, with 14 bases between. The germline V gene has CDR1 WNHNN and CDR2 SYGVQD (reference sequence). The CDR3 consists of 14 residues. The CDR3 spells CASSSRQGLNEQFF. The CDR3 nucleotides are TGCGCCAGCAGTAGCCGACAGGGACTCAATGAGCAGTTCTTC.

This clone was observed a few times. This rearrangement joins TRBV6-5 to TRBJ1-1; TRBD1 matches 8 bases. The CDR3 sequence is 11 residues long. The trim removed 5 bases at V and 8 bases at J, leaving 1 base unmatched. CDR1 and CDR2 (germline): MNHEY, SVGAGI. CDR3 sequence (DNA): TGTGCCAGCAGTAGACAGGGGGAAGCTTTCTTT. Encoded protein: CASSRQGEAFF.

This clone showed up many times. The chain recombines TRBV2 with TRBJ2-2; D is ambiguous. The CDR3 loop spans 15 amino acids. V was clipped by 6 bases and J by 6 bases, with 17 bases between them. CDR1 and CDR2 from the germline V gene are SNHLY and FYNNEI. In nucleotides, the CDR3 is TGTGCCAGCAGCGGCCCCCTAAAGACTCCCGGGGAGCTGTTTTTT. It yields the protein CASSGPLKTPGELFF.

The chain combines TRBV28 with TRBJ2-1, with 9 bases fitting TRBD1. With 3 bases clipped from V and 2 bases from J, the junction kept 5 bases outside the gene matches. CDR1 and CDR2 from the germline V gene are MDHEN and SYDVKM. The CDR3 is 16 residues long. The DNA for the CDR3 is TGTGCCAGCAGTTTGGCGGGACAGGGTACCTACAATGAGCAGTTCTTC. Protein: CASSLAGQGTYNEQFF. Looking up the rest from reference TRBV28 and TRBJ2-1 gives the full variable domain: DVKVTQSSRYLVKRTGEKVFLECVQDMDHENMFWYRQDPGLGLRLIYFSYDVKMKEKGDIPEGYSVSREKKERFSLILESASTNQTSMYLCASSLAGQGTYNEQFFGPGTRLTVL.

This chain joins TRBV24-1 and TRBJ2-3; a possible D gene is TRBD2 (6 bases). The V end was cut by 1 base, the J end by 2 bases, with 18 bases between. The CDR3 spans 18 residues. Germline CDR1 KGHDR, CDR2 SFDVKD. CDR3 protein: CATSDFGGVSGATDTQYF. CDR3 sequence (DNA): TGTGCCACCAGTGATTTCGGCGGGGTCTCAGGAGCCACAGATACGCAGTATTTT.

The chain combines TRBV4-2 with TRBJ1-6; the D gene is possibly TRBD1 (6 bases). Germline CDR1 reads LGHNA; CDR2 reads YNFKEQ. The V and J ends lost 0 bases and 9 bases respectively, with 15 bases between them. This CDR3 is built from 16 residues. This CDR3 reads CASSQDYAQGTSPLHF. The DNA for the CDR3 is TGTGCCAGCAGCCAAGACTATGCGCAGGGGACTTCACCCCTCCACTTT.

The chain is built from TRBV10-3 and TRBJ1-1; D not certain. The CDR3 runs to 14 residues. CDR1 is ENHRY, CDR2 SYGVKD, per germline. Trimming took 0 bases from V and 3 from J, leaving 8 bases between them. CDR3 protein: CAISESTGYTEAFF. CDR3 in DNA: TGTGCCATCAGTGAGTCTACCGGGTACACTGAAGCTTTCTTT.